Presented here are 17 T cell receptor beta chains from one specimen sequenced in a study of early T cells in non-severe SARS-CoV-2 infection. TCRdb processed the 5' RACE reads anew with MiXCR; each CDR3 protein has one entry. Among about 110,000 distinct CDR3 sequences listed, over 10% were seen once. Sequenced here: whole blood, sampled at baseline. The receptors shown here come from an adult who was a healthcare worker with PCR-confirmed SARS-CoV-2 infection or an uninfected control (not recorded which).

In this sample, this clonotype turned up many times. The J gene is TRBJ1-5, the V gene TRBV19; a possible D gene is TRBD1 (5 bases). The V gene's germline CDR1 is LNHDA and CDR2 SQIVND (reference sequence). This CDR3 region has 16 residues. Trimming removed 4 bases at V and 7 bases at J, with 20 bases between. CDR3 sequence (DNA): TGTGCCAGTAGTAATCTTGCGGCCAGGGCCCGACAGCCCCAGCATTTT. Amino acids: CASSNLAARARQPQHF.

This clonotype has at least ten counts. V gene TRBV12-3 or TRBV12-4 combines with J gene TRBJ2-2; tentatively, D is TRBD1 (6 bases). The CDR3 spans 14 residues. Trimming removed 1 base at V and 6 bases at J, with 9 bases between. For the CDR3, the DNA is TGTGCCAGCAGTTTAGTGGCAGGGGCCGGGGAGCTGTTTTTT. Encoded protein: CASSLVAGAGELFF.

This clonotype has at least ten counts. The rearrangement uses TRBV28 and TRBJ2-7; D may match TRBD1 or TRBD2 (5 bases each). V lost 9 bases to trimming and J lost 6 bases, with 12 bases between them. The CDR3 covers 11 residues. CDR1 and CDR2 from the germline V gene are MDHEN and SYDVKM. In DNA, the CDR3 is TGTGCCAGTGGGGGTAAGGGCGAGCAGTACTTC. Its translation: CASGGKGEQYF.

The chain links TRBV5-1 to TRBJ1-5; D not certain. Germline-derived CDR1 and CDR2 are SGHRS and YFSETQ. V was trimmed by 4 bases and J by 3 bases, leaving 11 bases between them. This CDR3 is built from 14 residues. CDR3 residues: CASSVSGNNQPQHF. CDR3 sequence (DNA): TGCGCCAGCAGCGTATCAGGTAACAATCAGCCCCAGCATTTT.

The V gene is TRBV4-1, the J gene TRBJ1-4, with D unclear. The germline CDR1 and CDR2 sequences are MGHRA and YSYEKL. There are 13 residues in the CDR3. Between the trimmed V and J ends, which lost 3 bases and 2 bases, there was a span of 4 bases. The CDR3 loop reads CASSQPTNEKLFF. In nucleotides, the CDR3 is TGCGCCAGCAGCCAGCCCACTAATGAAAAACTGTTTTTT.

In nucleotides, the CDR3 is TGTGCCAGCAGCCTACCGGGACTCACGGGGGATACGCAGTATTTT. Protein: CASSLPGLTGDTQYF. This chain links TRBV11-3 with TRBJ2-3, with D perhaps matching TRBD2 (6 bases). Germline V gene sequence: CDR1 SGHNT, CDR2 YENEEA. The ends were cut back, 5 bases at V and 6 bases at J, with 18 bases in the middle. CDR3 length: 15 amino acids.

This clonotype was observed many times. The chain combines TRBV6-1 with TRBJ1-5; unclear D gene. The germline CDR1 and CDR2 sequences are MNHNS and SASEGT. Trimming shortened V by 7 bases and J by 0 bases, and 10 bases separated the two germline ends. This CDR3 is built from 14 residues. The CDR3 loop reads CASTHRDSNQPQHF. The CDR3 nucleotides are TGTGCCAGCACCCACAGAGATAGCAATCAGCCCCAGCATTTT.

CDR3 DNA: TGTGCCAGCAGTACACCGGCCGGGACGAGGGGCAATCAGCCCCAGCATTTT. It codes for CASSTPAGTRGNQPQHF. This chain uses TRBV28 with TRBJ1-5; D possibly corresponds to TRBD1 (5 bases). There are 17 residues in the CDR3. The germline CDR1 and CDR2 sequences are MDHEN and SYDVKM. Trimming removed 5 bases at V and 2 bases at J, with 19 bases between.

The CDR3 loop reads CASSRTDLGGYTF. The CDR3, as DNA: TGTGCCAGCAGCCGGACGGACCTCGGGGGCTACACCTTC. The gene calls are TRBV3-1 and TRBJ1-2; D is unresolved. Trimming removed 4 bases from V and 8 bases from J, with 14 bases in between. The CDR3 loop spans 13 amino acids. Germline CDR1 reads LGHDT; CDR2 reads YNNKEL (reference sequence).

There are many counts of this clonotype. CDR3 nucleotides: TGTGCCAGCAGTCCGACAGGGGCGAGGACTGAAGCTTTCTTT. This sequence encodes CASSPTGARTEAFF. This rearrangement joins TRBV12-3 or TRBV12-4 to TRBJ1-1; 8 nucleotides line up with TRBD1. CDR3 length equals 14 residues. J was trimmed by 5 bases and V by 5 bases; bases with no gene match: 7.

The chain uses TRBV18 and TRBJ2-1, with a weak D call TRBD2 (6 bases). The CDR3 loop spans 14 amino acids. V lost 8 bases and J 4 bases, leaving 15 bases between the germline ends. CDR1 is KGHSH and CDR2 is LQKENI in the germline V gene. The CDR3 region has the DNA TGTGCCAGCCAGAAGCTTCTAGCGTACAATGAGCAGTTCTTC. This translates into CASQKLLAYNEQFF.

CDR3 nucleotide sequence: TGTGCCAGCAGCAAAGAACTTCCTAACTATGGCTACACCTTC. This sequence encodes CASSKELPNYGYTF. V usage is TRBV7-2 and J usage is TRBJ1-2; D gene unclear. This CDR3 contains 14 residues. The germline CDR1 and CDR2 sequences are SGHTA and FQGNSA. V shed 5 bases and J shed 0 bases, with 10 bases lying between them.

The rearrangement joins TRBV5-1 to TRBJ1-1, with D possibly matching TRBD1 (6 bases). V was trimmed by 4 bases and J by 0 bases, leaving 13 bases between them. CDR1 is SGHRS and CDR2 is YFSETQ in the germline V gene. The CDR3 length is 15 residues. CDR3 in DNA: TGCGCCAGCAGCGCTACAGGGACCATGAACACTGAAGCTTTCTTT. Protein sequence: CASSATGTMNTEAFF.

This clonotype was observed at least ten times. The chain carries TRBV20-1 and TRBJ2-1, with TRBD1 matching over 8 bases. There are 13 residues in the CDR3. The germline gives CDR1 DFQATT, CDR2 SNEGSKA (reference sequence). The CDR3 sequence is CTASQGAFNEQFF. DNA of the CDR3: TGCACCGCTTCGCAGGGGGCCTTCAATGAGCAGTTCTTC.

This clonotype showed up just a few times. The rearrangement uses TRBV6-5 and TRBJ2-7; the D gene is possibly TRBD1 (5 bases). With 2 bases removed from V and 2 bases from J, the gap between germline ends came to 7 bases. This CDR3 region has 13 residues. CDR1 MNHEY and CDR2 SVGAGI come from the germline V gene. Here the CDR3 DNA reads TGTGCCAGCAGTTACCGGACACCCTACGAGCAGTACTTC. Translated, it gives CASSYRTPYEQYF.

The chain links TRBV4-1 to TRBJ1-2; 7 positions match TRBD1. This CDR3 spans 15 amino acids. Germline-derived CDR1 and CDR2 are MGHRA and YSYEKL. J lost 8 bases, V lost 0 bases, and 9 bases had no gene match. CDR3 in amino acids: CASSQEGQSQGGYTF. The CDR3 DNA follows: TGCGCCAGCAGCCAAGAGGGACAGTCCCAAGGAGGCTACACCTTC.

A few counts support this clonotype. The rearrangement uses TRBV6-1 and TRBJ2-2; the D gene is possibly TRBD1 (6 bases). Trimming removed 4 bases at V and 1 base at J, with 10 bases between. Germline V gene data show CDR1 as MNHNS and CDR2 as SASEGT. The CDR3 is 15 residues long. CDR3 region: CASSGRTENTGELFF. CDR3 DNA: TGTGCCAGCAGTGGACGGACAGAGAACACCGGGGAGCTGTTTTTT.